Following are 17 T cell receptor beta chains from one sample sequenced in a study of shared clonotypes between healthy human individuals. The repertoire was sequenced with immunoSEQ multiplex PCR; TCRdb's copy has only in-frame clones and lacks some. The table lists some 2,000,000 clones, approximately 95% of them singletons, with 0.13% in the top ten. Material for sequencing was naive CD4+ T cells sorted from blood. Documented subset: CD45RA+ positively selected. These receptors were taken from a man aged 18-30 years in good health.

This clone was seen just once. V usage is TRBV4-1 and J usage is TRBJ1-6, with D tentatively TRBD1 (6 bases). The CDR3 runs to 18 residues. Between the trimmed V and J ends, which lost 0 bases and 0 bases, there was a span of 12 bases. The germline gives CDR1 MGHRA, CDR2 YSYEKL. The CDR3 loop is CASSQDVGQSSYNSPLHF. CDR3 sequence (DNA): TGCGCCAGCAGCCAAGATGTCGGACAGAGCTCCTATAATTCACCCCTCCACTTT.

The chain employs TRBV2 and TRBJ2-3; 11 bases match TRBD2. V shed 9 bases and J 4 bases; nucleotides not matched to a gene: 3. The CDR3 length is 13 residues. CDR1 and CDR2 from the germline V gene are SNHLY and FYNNEI. This CDR3 is CASLAGGPDTQYF. The CDR3 nucleotides read TGTGCCAGTTTAGCGGGGGGGCCAGATACGCAGTATTTT.

The chain uses TRBV5-1 and TRBJ1-2; a possible D gene is TRBD1 (5 bases). CDR1 SGHRS and CDR2 YFSETQ come from the germline V gene. Trimming removed 7 bases from V and 0 bases from J, with 13 bases in between. The CDR3 runs 14 residues. The CDR3 region is CASGETDANYGYTF. In DNA, the CDR3 is TGCGCCAGCGGGGAGACAGATGCTAACTATGGCTACACCTTC.

The rearrangement joins TRBV7-2 to TRBJ2-7, with a tentative D call TRBD1 (6 bases). The germline V gene encodes CDR1 SGHTA and CDR2 FQGNSA. The ends were cut back, 0 bases at V and 3 bases at J, with 12 bases in the middle. The CDR3 extends over 15 amino acids. CDR3 protein: CASSLAGAVSYEQYF. In DNA, the CDR3 is TGTGCCAGCAGCTTAGCGGGGGCGGTGAGCTACGAGCAGTACTTC.

The chain links TRBV6-1 to TRBJ1-2; 12 bases agree with TRBD1. J gave up 4 bases and V 4 bases, and 4 bases lay outside the gene matches. Looked up from germline, CDR1 is MNHNS and CDR2 is SASEGT. This CDR3 is 15 amino acids long. The DNA of the CDR3 is TGTGCCAGCAGTGTAGGGACAGGGGGCCCCTATGGCTACACCTTC. Amino acids: CASSVGTGGPYGYTF.

On this clone itself: Other DNA sequences in the sample encode the same CDR3. The chain joins TRBV5-1 to TRBJ1-2; possible D gene TRBD1, 6 bases. Germline loops: CDR1 SGHRS, CDR2 YFSETQ. The CDR3 is 13 residues long. With 2 bases removed from V and 2 bases from J, the gap between germline ends came to 7 bases. CDR3 coding DNA: TGCGCCAGCAGCTTAGGACAGAACTATGGCTACACCTTC. Translation: CASSLGQNYGYTF.

This rearrangement joins TRBV4-2 to TRBJ2-2; D gene uncertain. This CDR3 comprises 14 residues. The V end lost 1 base, the J end lost 9 bases, and 12 bases lay between the germline ends. Germline CDR1 LGHNA, CDR2 YNFKEQ. The CDR3 DNA reads TGTGCCAGCAGCCAAGTCCGCTTTGACCGGGAGCTGTTTTTT. Protein product: CASSQVRFDRELFF.

This chain connects TRBV5-1 to TRBJ2-7, with 10 bases fitting TRBD1. The CDR3 length is 15 residues. Germline V gives CDR1 SGHRS, CDR2 YFSETQ. Trimming at V came to 5 bases and at J to 2 bases, leaving 7 bases not matched to a gene. The chain's CDR3 is CASSPDRGATYEQYF. The DNA of the CDR3 is TGCGCCAGCAGTCCGGACAGGGGGGCAACCTACGAGCAGTACTTC.

The V and J genes are TRBV19 and TRBJ2-5, with 14 nucleotides matching TRBD2. CDR3 length: 16 residues. With V trimmed by 8 bases and J by 5 bases, 10 bases remained unmatched. Germline lookup yields CDR1 LNHDA and CDR2 SQIVND (reference sequence). CDR3 amino acids: CASQPGTSGGSETQYF. The DNA of the CDR3 is TGTGCCAGTCAACCCGGGACTAGCGGGGGATCGGAGACCCAGTACTTC.

V gene TRBV25-1 combines with J gene TRBJ2-3; tentative D call: TRBD2 (6 bases). The germline gives CDR1 MGHDK, CDR2 SYGVNS. Trimming cost V 6 bases and J 1 base, with 11 bases left between them. The CDR3 spans 14 residues. CDR3 nucleotide sequence: TGTGCCAGCAGGGGACTTCGCGGCACAGATACGCAGTATTTT. This codes for CASRGLRGTDTQYF. The full variable domain, with the rest looked up from reference TRBV25-1 and TRBJ2-3, is EADIYQTPRYLVIGTGKKITLECSQTMGHDKMYWYQQDPGMELHLIHYSYGVNSTEKGDLSSESTVSRIRTEHFPLTLESARPSHTSQYLCASRGLRGTDTQYFGPGTRLTVL.

The gene calls are TRBV30 and TRBJ1-3; D is ambiguous. The length of the CDR3 is 16 residues. Trimming pared 0 bases from V and 0 bases from J, leaving 12 bases between. Per germline, CDR1 GTSNPN and CDR2 SVGIG (reference sequence). The CDR3 region has the DNA TGTGCCTGGAGTGTAATGGGCTTGGGCTCTGGAAACACCATATATTTT. Translated, it gives CAWSVMGLGSGNTIYF. The full variable domain, with the rest looked up from reference TRBV30 and TRBJ1-3, is SQTIHQWPATLVQPVGSPLSLECTVEGTSNPNLYWYRQAAGRGLQLLFYSVGIGQISSEVPQNLSASRPQDRQFILSSKKLLLSDSGFYLCAWSVMGLGSGNTIYFGEGSWLTVV.

Turning to this clone: An end of the junction differs from the germline gene, which may be a read error. The chain combines TRBV7-7 with TRBJ2-3; the D call may be TRBD1 or TRBD2 (5 bases each). Germline CDR1 SSHAT, CDR2 FNYEAQ (reference sequence). The length of the CDR3 is 18 residues. The CDR3 DNA sequence: TGTGCTAGCAGCATCCCACAGCACCCCCCGGGACGCTCAGATACGCAGTATTTT. Translated: CASSIPQHPPGRSDTQYF.

This chain connects TRBV11-3 to TRBJ2-2; TRBD2 might be the D (6 bases). The CDR3 is 17 residues long. Trimming shortened V by 0 bases and J by 1 base, and 12 bases separated the two germline ends. The germline V gene has CDR1 SGHNT and CDR2 YENEEA. Here the CDR3 reads CASSLDRAGMNTGELFF. The CDR3 bases are TGTGCCAGCAGCTTAGATCGGGCGGGGATGAACACCGGGGAGCTGTTTTTT.

Concerning this clone: The sample contains more than one DNA sequence encoding this CDR3. V and J are TRBV15 and TRBJ2-7, with 8 nucleotides matching TRBD2. This CDR3 contains 15 residues. From germline, CDR1 is LNHNV and CDR2 YYDKDF (reference sequence). Losses at the gene ends were 1 base for V and 0 bases for J; bases not matched to a gene: 2. CDR3 coding DNA: TGTGCCACCAGCAGAGGCGGGGGGAACTCCTACGAGCAGTACTTC. Protein: CATSRGGGNSYEQYF.

As concerns this clone: The same CDR3 is also encoded by other DNA sequences in this sample. The chain recombines TRBV5-4 with TRBJ1-1; D unresolved. Between the trimmed V and J ends, which lost 0 bases and 2 bases, there was a span of 8 bases. Germline values: CDR1 SGHNT, CDR2 YYREEE (reference sequence). This CDR3 spans 14 amino acids. CDR3 nucleotides: TGTGCCAGCAGCTTGGGGGGTGGCAACACTGAAGCTTTCTTT. Amino acid sequence: CASSLGGGNTEAFF.

This rearrangement joins TRBV10-1 to TRBJ2-5; D remains unclear. Trimming took 10 bases from V and 5 from J, leaving 20 bases between them. The CDR3 has 14 amino acids. Germline loops: CDR1 WNHNN, CDR2 SYGVQD (reference sequence). The CDR3 protein is CATRPGPQSETQYF. As DNA, the CDR3 is TGCGCCACCAGACCGGGCCCCCAATCGGAGACCCAGTACTTC.

The chain joins TRBV28 to TRBJ2-2; possible D gene TRBD1, 5 bases. Germline assignment: CDR1 MDHEN and CDR2 SYDVKM. Trimming removed 5 bases from V and 2 bases from J, with 12 bases in between. The length of the CDR3 is 15 residues. The CDR3 DNA sequence: TGTGCCAGCAGTCCCCGGACAAGTAACACCGGGGAGCTGTTTTTT. Translation: CASSPRTSNTGELFF.